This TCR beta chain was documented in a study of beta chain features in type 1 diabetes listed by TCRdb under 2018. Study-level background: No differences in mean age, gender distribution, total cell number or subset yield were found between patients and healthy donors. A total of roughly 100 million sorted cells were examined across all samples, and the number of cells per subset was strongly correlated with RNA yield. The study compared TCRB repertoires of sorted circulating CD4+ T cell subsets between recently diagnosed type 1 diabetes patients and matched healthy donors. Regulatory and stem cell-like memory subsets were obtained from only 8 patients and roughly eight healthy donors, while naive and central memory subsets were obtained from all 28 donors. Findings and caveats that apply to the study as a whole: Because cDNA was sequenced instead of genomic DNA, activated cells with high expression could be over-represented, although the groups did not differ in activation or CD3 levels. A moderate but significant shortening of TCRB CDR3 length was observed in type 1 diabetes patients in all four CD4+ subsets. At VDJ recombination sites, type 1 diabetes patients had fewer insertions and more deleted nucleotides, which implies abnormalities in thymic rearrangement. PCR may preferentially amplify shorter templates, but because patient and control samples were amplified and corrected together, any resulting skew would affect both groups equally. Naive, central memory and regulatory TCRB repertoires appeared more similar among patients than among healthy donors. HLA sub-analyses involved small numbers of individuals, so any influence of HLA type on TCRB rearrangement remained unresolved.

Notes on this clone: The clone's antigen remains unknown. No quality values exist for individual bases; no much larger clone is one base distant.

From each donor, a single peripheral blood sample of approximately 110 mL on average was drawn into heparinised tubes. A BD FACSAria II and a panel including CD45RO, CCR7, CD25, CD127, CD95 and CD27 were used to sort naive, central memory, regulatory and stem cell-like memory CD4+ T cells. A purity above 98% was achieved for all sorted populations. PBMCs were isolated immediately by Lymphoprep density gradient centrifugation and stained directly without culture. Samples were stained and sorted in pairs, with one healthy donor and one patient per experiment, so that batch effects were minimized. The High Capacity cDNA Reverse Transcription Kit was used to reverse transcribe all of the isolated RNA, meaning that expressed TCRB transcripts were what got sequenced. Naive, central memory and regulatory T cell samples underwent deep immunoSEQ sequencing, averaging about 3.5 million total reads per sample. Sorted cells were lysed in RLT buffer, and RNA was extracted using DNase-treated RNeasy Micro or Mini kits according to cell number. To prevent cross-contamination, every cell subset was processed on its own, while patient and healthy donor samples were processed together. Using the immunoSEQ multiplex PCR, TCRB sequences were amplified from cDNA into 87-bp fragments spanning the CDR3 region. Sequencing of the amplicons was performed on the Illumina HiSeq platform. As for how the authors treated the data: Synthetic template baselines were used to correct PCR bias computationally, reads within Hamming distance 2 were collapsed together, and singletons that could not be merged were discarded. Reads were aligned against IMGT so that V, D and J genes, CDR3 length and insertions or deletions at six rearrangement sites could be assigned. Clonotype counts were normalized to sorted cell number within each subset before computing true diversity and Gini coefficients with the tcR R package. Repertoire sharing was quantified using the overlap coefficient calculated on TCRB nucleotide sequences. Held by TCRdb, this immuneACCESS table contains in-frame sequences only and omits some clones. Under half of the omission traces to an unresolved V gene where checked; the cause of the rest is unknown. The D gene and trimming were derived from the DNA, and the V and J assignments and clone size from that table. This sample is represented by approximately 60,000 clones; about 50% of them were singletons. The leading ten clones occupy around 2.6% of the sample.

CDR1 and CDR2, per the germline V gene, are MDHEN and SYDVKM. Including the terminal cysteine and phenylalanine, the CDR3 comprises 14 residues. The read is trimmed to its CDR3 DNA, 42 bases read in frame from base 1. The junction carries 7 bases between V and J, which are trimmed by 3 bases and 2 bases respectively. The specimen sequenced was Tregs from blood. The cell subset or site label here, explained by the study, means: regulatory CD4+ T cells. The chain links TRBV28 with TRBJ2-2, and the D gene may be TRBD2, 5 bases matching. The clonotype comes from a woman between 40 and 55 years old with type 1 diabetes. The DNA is TGTGCCAGCAGTTTTGAGGGTAACACCGGGGAGCTGTTTTTT. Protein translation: CASSFEGNTGELFF. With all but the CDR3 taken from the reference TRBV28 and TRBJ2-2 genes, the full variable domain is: DVKVTQSSRYLVKRTGEKVFLECVQDMDHENMFWYRQDPGLGLRLIYFSYDVKMKEKGDIPEGYSVSREKKERFSLILESASTNQTSMYLCASSFEGNTGELFFGEGSRLTVL.